This T cell receptor beta chain was sequenced during a study of control samples from healthy donors and cancer patients. This CDR3 is 13 amino acids long. Trimming removed 1 base from V and 3 bases from J, with 6 bases in between. Germline-derived CDR1 and CDR2 are MNHNS and SASEGT. Profiled with immunoSEQ multiplex PCR; TCRdb holds only in-frame clones, not every one. The repertoire consists of about 130,000 clones, with over 75% occurring once and the leading ten covering 2% to 3%. The genes are TRBV6-1 and TRBJ1-2; D unclear. Sequencing used blood. The source of this sequence is a man aged 35 to 55 in good health. In DNA, the CDR3 is TGTGCCAGCAGTGAAGTCGGACACTATGGCTACACCTTC. Translated: CASSEVGHYGYTF.